The rows below give T cell receptor beta chains drawn from one sample of a study of T cells expressing NK-cell markers. Each CDR3 protein gets one entry in TCRdb, which reprocessed the 5' RACE reads and gives no DNA. The sample includes 550,000 or so distinct CDR3 sequences. The sample consisted of blood T cells: a sorted CD56 or NKG2C T cell subset, CD4+ or CD8+ T cells, or bulk PBMC T cells (not recorded which). Receptors originate from a man younger than 35 in good health. Both conserved end residues are part of each CDR3.

j_call v_call cdr3_length cdr3_aa
TRBJ2-5 TRBV5-6 15 CASSLRTRSRETQYF
TRBJ2-5 TRBV20-1 16 CSARSPGRHLQETQYF
TRBJ2-2 TRBV5-1 18 CASSLGTLGGIFTGELFF
TRBJ2-2 TRBV9 13 CASSVEGTGELFF
TRBJ2-2 TRBV4-2 19 CASSQGGTGGGRNTGELFF
TRBJ1-1 TRBV28 15 CASSRPGRENTEAFF
TRBJ2-1 TRBV18 14 CASSPPGQGTGQFF
TRBJ2-1 TRBV4-3 16 CASSDTGVGSYNEQFF
TRBJ2-6 TRBV15 13 CATSYSGANVLTF
TRBJ1-1 TRBV30 14 CAWSVGQQNTEAFF
TRBJ2-5 TRBV7-9 21 CASSLSRVGGVRAEPKETQYF
TRBJ2-5 TRBV20-1 15 CSATPTAGREETQYF
TRBJ2-7 TRBV12-3/TRBV12-4 15 CASSSGIMSSYEQYF
TRBJ1-1 TRBV28 13 CASSPFKDTEAFF
TRBJ2-1 TRBV7-9 15 CASSLQAGGWDEQFF
TRBJ2-3 TRBV12-3/TRBV12-4 14 CASSPGLSTDTQYF
TRBJ1-1 TRBV12-3/TRBV12-4 13 CASINFRDTEAFF
TRBJ2-1 TRBV10-3 12 CAITREAGEQFF
TRBJ2-1 TRBV3-1 15 CASSTPGLEWYEQFF
TRBJ2-7 TRBV5-1 17 CASSLQGAGAATYEQYF
TRBJ2-2 TRBV29-1 14 CSAGQGISTGELFF
TRBJ1-1 TRBV28 13 CASKVSMNTEAFF
TRBJ1-1 TRBV4-2 13 CASSLTLWREAFF
TRBJ2-5 TRBV16 17 CASSQSVGLAGTETQYF
TRBJ2-7 TRBV6-2/TRBV6-3 16 CASSNRDRVSPYEQYF
TRBJ2-7 TRBV7-2 13 CASSDSREGRQYF
TRBJ2-1 TRBV12-3/TRBV12-4 14 CASGRGVRYNEQFF
TRBJ2-5 TRBV20-1 14 CSANRLALQETQYF
TRBJ2-2 TRBV20-1 16 CSAPKRQGNYIGELFF
TRBJ1-2 TRBV6-6 12 CATSPGPTYYTF
TRBJ1-5 TRBV6-5 13 CASKPGQGLPQHF
TRBJ2-3 TRBV20-1 16 CSARPMTSGLKDTQYF
TRBJ1-2 TRBV6-1 13 CASSRGVNYGYTF
TRBJ1-2 TRBV6-1 13 CASKTGDSYGYTF
TRBJ2-1 TRBV7-9 15 CASSLTPPEVREQFF
TRBJ2-1 TRBV7-6 17 CASSLPLEESSYNEQFF
TRBJ1-4 TRBV7-9 14 CASSLTGPYEKLFF
TRBJ2-1 TRBV7-9 16 CASSRGTRTGFNEQFF
TRBJ1-2 TRBV7-9 14 CASSLTGPGYGYTF
TRBJ1-6 TRBV4-1 17 CASSQNAPSSYNSPLHF
TRBJ2-7 TRBV6-2/TRBV6-3 14 CAITPGQGAYEQYF
TRBJ2-7 TRBV20-1 16 CSAREPPGSGSGEQYF
TRBJ1-3 TRBV20-1 16 CSASPPIPRSGNTIYF
TRBJ1-1 TRBV19 13 CASSIRGTTEAFF
TRBJ2-7 TRBV7-8 14 CASSSGGSNYEQYF
TRBJ1-5 TRBV12-3/TRBV12-4 17 CASSFREGQRFLQPQHF
TRBJ2-1 TRBV7-9 15 CASSSGFSHFNEQFF
TRBJ1-5 TRBV4-2 15 CASSQAQGANQPQHF
TRBJ1-2 TRBV6-6 15 CASRIRGVPSYGYTF
TRBJ2-5 TRBV5-5 15 CASSLALGREETQYF
TRBJ2-4 TRBV13 15 CASSSQGLAKNIQYF
TRBJ2-3 TRBV20-1 14 CSARRQINTDTQYF
TRBJ2-1 TRBV5-6 15 CASSGTGGGWNEQFF
TRBJ2-5 TRBV5-1 13 CASSLEGRETQYF